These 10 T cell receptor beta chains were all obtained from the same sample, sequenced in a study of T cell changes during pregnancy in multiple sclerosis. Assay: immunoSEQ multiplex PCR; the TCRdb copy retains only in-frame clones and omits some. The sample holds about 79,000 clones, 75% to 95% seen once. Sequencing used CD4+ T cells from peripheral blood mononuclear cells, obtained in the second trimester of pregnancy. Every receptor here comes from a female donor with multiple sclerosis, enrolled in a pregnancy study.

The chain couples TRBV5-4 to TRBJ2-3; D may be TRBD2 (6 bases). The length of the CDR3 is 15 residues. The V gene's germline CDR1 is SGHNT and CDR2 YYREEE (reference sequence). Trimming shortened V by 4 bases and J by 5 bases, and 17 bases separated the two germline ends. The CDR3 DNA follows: TGTGCCAGCAGCGGGGGACTTCCGCCCGGAGATACGCAGTATTTT. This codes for CASSGGLPPGDTQYF.

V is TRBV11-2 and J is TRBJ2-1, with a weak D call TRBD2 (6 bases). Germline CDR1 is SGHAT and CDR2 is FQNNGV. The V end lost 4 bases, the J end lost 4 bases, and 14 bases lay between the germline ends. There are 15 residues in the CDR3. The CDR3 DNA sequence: TGTGCCAGCAGCTCCGGGACTCCGCAATACAATGAGCAGTTCTTC. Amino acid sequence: CASSSGTPQYNEQFF.

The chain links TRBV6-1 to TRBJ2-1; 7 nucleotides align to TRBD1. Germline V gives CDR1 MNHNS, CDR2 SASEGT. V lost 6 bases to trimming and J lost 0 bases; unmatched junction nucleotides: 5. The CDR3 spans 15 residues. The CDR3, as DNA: TGTGCCAGCAGCAGGACAGGTAACTCCTACAATGAGCAGTTCTTC. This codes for CASSRTGNSYNEQFF.

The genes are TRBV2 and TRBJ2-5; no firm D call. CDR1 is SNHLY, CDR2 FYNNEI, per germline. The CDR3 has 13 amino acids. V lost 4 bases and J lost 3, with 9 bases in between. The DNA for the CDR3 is TGTGCCAGCAGTGTCTCGGTGAAAGAGACCCAGTACTTC. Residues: CASSVSVKETQYF.

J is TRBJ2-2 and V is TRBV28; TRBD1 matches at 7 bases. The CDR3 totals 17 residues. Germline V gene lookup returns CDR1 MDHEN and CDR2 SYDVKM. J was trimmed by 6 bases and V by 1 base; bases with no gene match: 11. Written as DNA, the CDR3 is TGTGCCAGCAGTTTATTCCTCGACAGGGCCGGGCCCGGGGAGCTGTTTTTT. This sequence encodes CASSLFLDRAGPGELFF.

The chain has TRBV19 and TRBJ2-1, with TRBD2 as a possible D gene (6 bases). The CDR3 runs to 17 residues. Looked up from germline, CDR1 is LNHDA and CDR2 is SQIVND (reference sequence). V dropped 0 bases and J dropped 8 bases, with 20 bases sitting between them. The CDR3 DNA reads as TGTGCCAGTAGTATAGACCGTACCGGGACTGCAGTCGATGAGCAGTTCTTC. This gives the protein CASSIDRTGTAVDEQFF.

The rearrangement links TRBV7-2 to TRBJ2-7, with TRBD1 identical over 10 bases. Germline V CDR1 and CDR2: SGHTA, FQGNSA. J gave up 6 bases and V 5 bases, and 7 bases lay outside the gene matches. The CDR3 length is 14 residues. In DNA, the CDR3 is TGTGCCAGCAGCAGGCGACAGGGGGCTGGCGAGCAGTACTTC. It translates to CASSRRQGAGEQYF.

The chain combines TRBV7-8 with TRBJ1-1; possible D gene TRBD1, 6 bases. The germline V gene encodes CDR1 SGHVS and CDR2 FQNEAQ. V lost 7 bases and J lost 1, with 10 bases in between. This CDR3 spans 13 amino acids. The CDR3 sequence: CASILDRNTEAFF. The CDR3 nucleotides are TGTGCCAGCATCCTGGACAGGAACACTGAAGCTTTCTTT.

CDR3 nucleotide sequence: TGTGCCTGGAGCAAGCTTAGCTCCTACAATGAGCAGTTCTTC. Translating it yields CAWSKLSSYNEQFF. The chain uses TRBV30 and TRBJ2-1; D unclear. Per germline, CDR1 GTSNPN and CDR2 SVGIG (reference sequence). V shed 3 bases and J shed 0 bases, with 9 bases lying between them. CDR3 size: 14 residues.

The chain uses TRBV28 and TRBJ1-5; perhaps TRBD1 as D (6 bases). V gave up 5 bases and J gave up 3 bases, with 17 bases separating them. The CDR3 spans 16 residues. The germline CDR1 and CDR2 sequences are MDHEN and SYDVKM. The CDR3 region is CASSPVGGLDNQPQHF. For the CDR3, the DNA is TGTGCCAGCAGTCCTGTCGGGGGGCTTGACAATCAGCCCCAGCATTTT.